The text below deals with one T cell receptor beta chain. Produced via immunoSEQ multiplex PCR; TCRdb's table is partial and in-frame only. This sample yields 200,000 to 250,000 clones, of which over 75% are seen a single time; under 4.5% belongs to the top ten. This entry is derived from a study of blood T cell repertoires in COVID-19. The overall study: COVID-19 samples, acute and convalescent, were from the United States, Italy and Spain.

The age range of participants was about 18 to 95 years, with residence in under 25 US areas. The sample taken for sequencing was PBMCs or T cells enriched from blood (not recorded which). The sequence derives from a woman younger than 45 who had been exposed to COVID-19.

The DNA for the CDR3 is TGTGCCAACCCTACACAGGGAATAAGCAATCAGCCCCAGCATTTT. Residues: CANPTQGISNQPQHF. J is TRBJ1-5 and V is TRBV27; perhaps TRBD1 as D (6 bases). The length of the CDR3 is 15 residues. The V and J ends lost 10 bases and 1 base respectively, with 17 bases between them. Germline V lookup: CDR1 MNHEY, CDR2 SMNVEV (reference sequence).